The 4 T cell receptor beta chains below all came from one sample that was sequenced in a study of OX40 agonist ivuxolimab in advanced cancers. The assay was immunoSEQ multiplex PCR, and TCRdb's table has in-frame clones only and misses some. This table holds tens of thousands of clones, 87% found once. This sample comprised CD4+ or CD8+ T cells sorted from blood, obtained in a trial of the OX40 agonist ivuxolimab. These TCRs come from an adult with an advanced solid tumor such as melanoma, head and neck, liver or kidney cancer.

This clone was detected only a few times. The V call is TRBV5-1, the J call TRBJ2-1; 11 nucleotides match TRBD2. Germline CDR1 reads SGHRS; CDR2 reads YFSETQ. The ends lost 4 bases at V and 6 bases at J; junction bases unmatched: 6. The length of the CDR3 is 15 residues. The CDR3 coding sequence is TGCGCCAGCAGCCTTGGGACTAGCGGAACCAATGAGCAGTTCTTC. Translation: CASSLGTSGTNEQFF.

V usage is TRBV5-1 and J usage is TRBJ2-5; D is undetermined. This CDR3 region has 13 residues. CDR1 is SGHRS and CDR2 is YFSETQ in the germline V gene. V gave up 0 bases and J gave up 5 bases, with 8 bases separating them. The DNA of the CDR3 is TGCGCCAGCAGCTTGGACATTTCCGAGACCCAGTACTTC. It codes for CASSLDISETQYF.

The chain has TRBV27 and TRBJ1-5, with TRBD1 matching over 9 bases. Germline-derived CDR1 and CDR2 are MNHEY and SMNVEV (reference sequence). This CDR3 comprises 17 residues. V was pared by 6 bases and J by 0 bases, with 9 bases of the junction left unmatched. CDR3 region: CASRRQGVIDSNQPQHF. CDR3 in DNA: TGTGCCAGCAGGCGACAGGGGGTAATAGATAGCAATCAGCCCCAGCATTTT.

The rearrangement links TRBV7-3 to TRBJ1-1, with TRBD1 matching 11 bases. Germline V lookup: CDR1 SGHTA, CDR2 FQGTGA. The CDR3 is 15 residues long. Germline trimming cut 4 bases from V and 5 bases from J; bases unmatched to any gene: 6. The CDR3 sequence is CASSSGQGALTEAFF. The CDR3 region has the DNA TGTGCCAGCAGCTCCGGACAGGGGGCGCTGACTGAAGCTTTCTTT. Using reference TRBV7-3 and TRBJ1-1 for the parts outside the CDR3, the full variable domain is GAGVSQTPSNKVTEKGKYVELRCDPISGHTALYWYRQSLGQGPEFLIYFQGTGAADDSGLPNDRFFAVRPEGSVSTLKIQRTERGDSAVYLCASSSGQGALTEAFFGQGTRLTVV.